This TCR beta chain came from a study of shared clonotypes between healthy human individuals. Produced via immunoSEQ multiplex PCR; TCRdb's table is partial and in-frame only. The data contain around 1,000,000 clones, about 80% of them singletons. Germline assignment: CDR1 MNHEY and CDR2 SMNVEV (reference sequence). Trimming at V came to 6 bases and at J to 9 bases, leaving 11 bases not matched to a gene. The CDR3 runs to 14 residues. Sequenced: memory CD4+ T cells from PBMCs. Subset defined: CD45RA-negative fraction. The rearrangement joins TRBV27 to TRBJ1-5, with 7 bases identical to TRBD1. The source is a man aged 18 to 30 in good health. Some clones in this sample may be carry-over from other donors' samples. The CDR3: CASRGGDSTGPQHF. The CDR3 nucleotides read TGTGCCAGCAGGGGGGGGGACAGCACAGGGCCCCAGCATTTT.